Listed below are T cell receptor beta chains from one sample, sequenced in a study of neoadjuvant anti-PD-1 for oral cavity cancer. Using immunoSEQ multiplex PCR, the repertoire was profiled, and TCRdb retains in-frame clones only, with some absent. The table shows around 14,000 clones, with approximately 71% occurring only once. The sequences come from PBMCs, collected before nivolumab (anti-PD-1) treatment. These receptors all stem from a person between 40 and 85 years old with oral cavity squamous cell carcinoma. The CDR3 runs from the conserved cysteine through the conserved F or W. Each record gives: CDR3 DNA, CDR3 protein, V gene, clone size, J gene, CDR3 length, D gene. A D gene is named only where the DNA matches it firmly. Size is omitted from some rows. Given values are once, few, many or a class for expanded clones.

CDR3nt: TGCGCCAGCAGCCCCCGGGACAGGGATTGGGGCAATCAGCCCCAGCATTTT
CDR3aa: CASSPRDRDWGNQPQHF
v_gene: TRBV4-1
abundance: -
j_gene: TRBJ1-5
len: 17
d_gene: TRBD1

CDR3nt: TGTGCCAGCGAAACCGGATCAAGGTACTCTGGAAACACCATATATTTT
CDR3aa: CASETGSRYSGNTIYF
v_gene: TRBV28
abundance: -
j_gene: TRBJ1-3
len: 16
d_gene: -

CDR3nt: TGTGCCAGCAGCGTAGACCCGGCCCGCACAGATACGCAGTATTTT
CDR3aa: CASSVDPARTDTQYF
v_gene: TRBV9
abundance: -
j_gene: TRBJ2-3
len: 15
d_gene: -

CDR3nt: TGTGCCATCAGTGCTAAAACAGGGTTTCCAACCTACGAGCAGTACTTC
CDR3aa: CAISAKTGFPTYEQYF
v_gene: TRBV10-3
abundance: once
j_gene: TRBJ2-7
len: 16
d_gene: -

CDR3nt: TGTGCCAGCAGCCCCGTCGGGGTACAATGGTATGGCTACACCTTC
CDR3aa: CASSPVGVQWYGYTF
v_gene: TRBV5-6
abundance: -
j_gene: TRBJ1-2
len: 15
d_gene: -

CDR3nt: TGTGCCAGCAGTTTGGCGGCACGTGCGTACGAGCAGTACTTC
CDR3aa: CASSLAARAYEQYF
v_gene: TRBV27
abundance: few
j_gene: TRBJ2-7
len: 14
d_gene: -

CDR3nt: TGTGCCAGCAGCGAGAAATGGGGCCGGCACTATGGCTACACCTTC
CDR3aa: CASSEKWGRHYGYTF
v_gene: TRBV2
abundance: -
j_gene: TRBJ1-2
len: 15
d_gene: -

CDR3nt: TGTGCCAGCAGTCACCAGGGTTTCAGCTATGGCTACACCTTC
CDR3aa: CASSHQGFSYGYTF
v_gene: TRBV6-5
abundance: -
j_gene: TRBJ1-2
len: 14
d_gene: -

CDR3nt: TGTGCCAGCAGCTTAGGGAGGTTGAACACTGAAGCTTTCTTT
CDR3aa: CASSLGRLNTEAFF
v_gene: TRBV7-9
abundance: -
j_gene: TRBJ1-1
len: 14
d_gene: -

CDR3nt: TGTGCCAGCAGTGAGATCAAGGAGACCCAGTACTTC
CDR3aa: CASSEIKETQYF
v_gene: TRBV6-1
abundance: -
j_gene: TRBJ2-5
len: 12
d_gene: -

CDR3nt: TGCGCCAGCAGCCCCCCGACTAGCGCAGGAGAGACCCAGTACTTC
CDR3aa: CASSPPTSAGETQYF
v_gene: TRBV4-1
abundance: -
j_gene: TRBJ2-5
len: 15
d_gene: TRBD2

CDR3nt: TGCAGCGTTGGGAGCAGCATGAACACTGAAGCTTTCTTT
CDR3aa: CSVGSSMNTEAFF
v_gene: TRBV29-1
abundance: -
j_gene: TRBJ1-1
len: 13
d_gene: -

CDR3nt: TGCAGCGCAGGACAGTGGAGGACTGAAGCTTTCTTT
CDR3aa: CSAGQWRTEAFF
v_gene: TRBV29-1
abundance: -
j_gene: TRBJ1-1
len: 12
d_gene: -

CDR3nt: TGCAGCGGCGATTACGCTGATAGCACAGATACGCAGTATTTT
CDR3aa: CSGDYADSTDTQYF
v_gene: TRBV29-1
abundance: -
j_gene: TRBJ2-3
len: 14
d_gene: -

CDR3nt: TGCGCCAGCGGCCAGGGTACTAGTCAGCCCCAGCATTTT
CDR3aa: CASGQGTSQPQHF
v_gene: TRBV10-2
abundance: -
j_gene: TRBJ1-5
len: 13
d_gene: -

CDR3nt: TGCGCCAGCAGTTGGGGGGGGACCGGGGAGCTGTTTTTT
CDR3aa: CASSWGGTGELFF
v_gene: TRBV10-1
abundance: -
j_gene: TRBJ2-2
len: 13
d_gene: TRBD2

CDR3nt: TGTGCCAGCAGTCCTTCTTTCGACAGGATTGAAGCTTTCTTT
CDR3aa: CASSPSFDRIEAFF
v_gene: TRBV6-5
abundance: -
j_gene: TRBJ1-1
len: 14
d_gene: -

CDR3nt: TGTGCCAGCAGCCAAGAACTGCCCAGGGTATCTGAAGCTTTCTTT
CDR3aa: CASSQELPRVSEAFF
v_gene: TRBV4-2
abundance: once
j_gene: TRBJ1-1
len: 15
d_gene: -

CDR3nt: TGCGCCAGCAGCTCCAATTTAGCGGGGAGCACAGATACGCAGTATTTT
CDR3aa: CASSSNLAGSTDTQYF
v_gene: TRBV5-1
abundance: -
j_gene: TRBJ2-3
len: 16
d_gene: TRBD2

CDR3nt: TGCAGTGCGGGCTGGAATCAGCCCCAGCATTTT
CDR3aa: CSAGWNQPQHF
v_gene: TRBV20-1
abundance: -
j_gene: TRBJ1-5
len: 11
d_gene: -

CDR3nt: TGTGCCAGCAGCCCCCAGGGCAATCAGCCCCAACATTTT
CDR3aa: CASSPQGNQPQHF
v_gene: TRBV7-2
abundance: -
j_gene: TRBJ1-5
len: 13
d_gene: -

CDR3nt: TGTGCCATCGGGACACCACCTTCGAGTGGCTACACCTTC
CDR3aa: CAIGTPPSSGYTF
v_gene: TRBV10-3
abundance: -
j_gene: TRBJ1-2
len: 13
d_gene: -

CDR3nt: TGTGCCAGCATGTTTGGTCAAAGGGGGTTGAGGAACACTGAAGCTTTCTTT
CDR3aa: CASMFGQRGLRNTEAFF
v_gene: TRBV2
abundance: -
j_gene: TRBJ1-1
len: 17
d_gene: -

CDR3nt: TGTGCCAGCAGTTTACTTGGGGAAAAACTGTTTTTT
CDR3aa: CASSLLGEKLFF
v_gene: TRBV28
abundance: -
j_gene: TRBJ1-4
len: 12
d_gene: -

CDR3nt: TGTGCCAGCAGCTTAGGGAGGAGGGAGTACGAGCAGTACTTC
CDR3aa: CASSLGRREYEQYF
v_gene: TRBV7-2
abundance: -
j_gene: TRBJ2-7
len: 14
d_gene: -

CDR3nt: TGTGCCAGCACTATACGGAGAGCAAATGGAAACACCATATATTTT
CDR3aa: CASTIRRANGNTIYF
v_gene: TRBV2
abundance: -
j_gene: TRBJ1-3
len: 15
d_gene: -

CDR3nt: TGCGCCAGCAGCCCGGACGGACAGGGGGGAGGTGAAAAACTGTTTTTT
CDR3aa: CASSPDGQGGGEKLFF
v_gene: TRBV5-1
abundance: -
j_gene: TRBJ1-4
len: 16
d_gene: TRBD1

CDR3nt: TGTGCCAGCAGACTAGGGGCATCTGGAAACACCATATATTTT
CDR3aa: CASRLGASGNTIYF
v_gene: TRBV4-2
abundance: -
j_gene: TRBJ1-3
len: 14
d_gene: -

CDR3nt: TGTGCCAGCAGCGACGAGACAGGGCGAAGGGGGGAAGCTTTCTTT
CDR3aa: CASSDETGRRGEAFF
v_gene: TRBV9
abundance: -
j_gene: TRBJ1-1
len: 15
d_gene: TRBD1

CDR3nt: TGTGCCAGCAGCCGCGGATTGACTGAAGCTTTCTTT
CDR3aa: CASSRGLTEAFF
v_gene: TRBV7-9
abundance: -
j_gene: TRBJ1-1
len: 12
d_gene: -

CDR3nt: TGTGCCGCAGGGGCGCGGGGATACGAGCAGTACTTC
CDR3aa: CAAGARGYEQYF
v_gene: TRBV2
abundance: -
j_gene: TRBJ2-7
len: 12
d_gene: -

CDR3nt: TGCAGCGTTGATTGGTATGACAAGACCTATGGCTACACCTTC
CDR3aa: CSVDWYDKTYGYTF
v_gene: TRBV29-1
abundance: -
j_gene: TRBJ1-2
len: 14
d_gene: -

CDR3nt: TGTGCCAGTAGGATAGCGGGGGCCTACGAGCAGTACTTC
CDR3aa: CASRIAGAYEQYF
v_gene: TRBV19
abundance: few
j_gene: TRBJ2-7
len: 13
d_gene: TRBD2

CDR3nt: TGTGCCAGCTCACCCGGAGCGGGGCAGGACACTGAAGCTTTCTTT
CDR3aa: CASSPGAGQDTEAFF
v_gene: TRBV18
abundance: few
j_gene: TRBJ1-1
len: 15
d_gene: -

CDR3nt: TGTGCCAGCAGCTTAGTCCCAGCGGGTCAAAAAAACATTCAGTACTTC
CDR3aa: CASSLVPAGQKNIQYF
v_gene: TRBV7-2
abundance: -
j_gene: TRBJ2-4
len: 16
d_gene: -

CDR3nt: TGTGCCAGCAGCGGAGGACAGGGGGCAAATTGGCCCCAGCATTTT
CDR3aa: CASSGGQGANWPQHF
v_gene: TRBV5-5
abundance: -
j_gene: TRBJ1-5
len: 15
d_gene: TRBD1

CDR3nt: TGTGCCAGCAGCCCCGGACAGGGCAGCGAAAAACTGTTTTTT
CDR3aa: CASSPGQGSEKLFF
v_gene: TRBV2
abundance: -
j_gene: TRBJ1-4
len: 14
d_gene: TRBD1

CDR3nt: TGTGCCACCAGCAGATGGGTTCAGGGGGACGAGCAGTACTTC
CDR3aa: CATSRWVQGDEQYF
v_gene: TRBV15
abundance: -
j_gene: TRBJ2-7
len: 14
d_gene: TRBD1

CDR3nt: TGCGCCAGCAGCCCAGAAGCCAGGGGGAGTGAAAAACTGTTTTTT
CDR3aa: CASSPEARGSEKLFF
v_gene: TRBV5-1
abundance: -
j_gene: TRBJ1-4
len: 15
d_gene: TRBD1

CDR3nt: TGCGCCAGCAGGGGAGTGACAGGGATCACTGAAGCTTTCTTT
CDR3aa: CASRGVTGITEAFF
v_gene: TRBV10-2
abundance: -
j_gene: TRBJ1-1
len: 14
d_gene: TRBD1